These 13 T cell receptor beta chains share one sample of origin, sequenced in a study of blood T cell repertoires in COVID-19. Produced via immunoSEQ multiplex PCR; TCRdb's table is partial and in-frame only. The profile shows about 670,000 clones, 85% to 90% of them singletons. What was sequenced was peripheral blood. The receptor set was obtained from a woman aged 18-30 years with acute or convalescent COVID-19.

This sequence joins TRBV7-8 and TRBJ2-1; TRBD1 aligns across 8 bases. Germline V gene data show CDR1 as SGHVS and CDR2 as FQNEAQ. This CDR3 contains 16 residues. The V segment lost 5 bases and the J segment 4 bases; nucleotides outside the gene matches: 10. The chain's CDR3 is CASSQRVRGPYNEQFF. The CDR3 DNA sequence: TGTGCCAGCAGCCAGAGGGTCAGGGGGCCTTACAATGAGCAGTTCTTC.

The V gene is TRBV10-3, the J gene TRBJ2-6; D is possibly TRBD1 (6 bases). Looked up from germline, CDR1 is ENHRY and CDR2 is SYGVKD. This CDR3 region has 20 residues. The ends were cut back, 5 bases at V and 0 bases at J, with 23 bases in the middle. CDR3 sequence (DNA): TGTGCCATCAGTCACACCTTAACAGGGAGAGCTTTCTCTGGGGCCAACGTCCTGACTTTC. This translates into CAISHTLTGRAFSGANVLTF.

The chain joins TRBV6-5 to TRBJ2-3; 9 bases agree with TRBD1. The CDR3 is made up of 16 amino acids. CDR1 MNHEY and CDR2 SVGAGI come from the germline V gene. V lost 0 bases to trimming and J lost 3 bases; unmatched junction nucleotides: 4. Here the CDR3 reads CASSYSPTGGTDTQYF. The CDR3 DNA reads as TGTGCCAGCAGTTACTCCCCGACAGGGGGAACAGATACGCAGTATTTT.

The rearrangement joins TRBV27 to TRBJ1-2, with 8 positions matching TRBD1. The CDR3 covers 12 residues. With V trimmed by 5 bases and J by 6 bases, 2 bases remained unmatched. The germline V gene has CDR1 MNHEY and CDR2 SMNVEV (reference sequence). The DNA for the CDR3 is TGTGCCAGCAGTCCAGGGGGCGATGGCTACACCTTC. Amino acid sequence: CASSPGGDGYTF.

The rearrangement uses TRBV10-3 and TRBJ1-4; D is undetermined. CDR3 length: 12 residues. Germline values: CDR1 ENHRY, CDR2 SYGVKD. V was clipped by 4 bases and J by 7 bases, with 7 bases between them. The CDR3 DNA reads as TGTGCCATCAGTGGACATTCTGAAAAACTGTTTTTT. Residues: CAISGHSEKLFF.

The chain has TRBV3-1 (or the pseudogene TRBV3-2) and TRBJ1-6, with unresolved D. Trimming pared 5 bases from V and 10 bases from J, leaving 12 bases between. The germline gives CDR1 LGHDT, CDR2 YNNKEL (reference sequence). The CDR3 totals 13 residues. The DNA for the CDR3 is TGTGCCAGCAGCGCGGTGGAGGGATCACCCCTCCACTTT. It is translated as CASSAVEGSPLHF.

The CDR3 DNA reads TGCAGCGTTAGAGGGGCGGGGACCCCCCCCTATGGCTACACCTTC. Amino acid sequence: CSVRGAGTPPYGYTF. The chain couples TRBV29-1 to TRBJ1-2, with a tentative D call TRBD1 (5 bases). Germline assignment: CDR1 SQVTM and CDR2 ANQGSEA. Trimming removed 5 bases at V and 4 bases at J, with 20 bases between. The CDR3 loop spans 15 amino acids.

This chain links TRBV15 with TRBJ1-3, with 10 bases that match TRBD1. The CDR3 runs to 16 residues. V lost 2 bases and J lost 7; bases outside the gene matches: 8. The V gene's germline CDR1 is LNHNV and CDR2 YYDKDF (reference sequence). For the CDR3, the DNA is TGTGCCACCAGCAGATTCCGGGACAGGGGAGAGAACACCATATATTTT. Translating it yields CATSRFRDRGENTIYF.

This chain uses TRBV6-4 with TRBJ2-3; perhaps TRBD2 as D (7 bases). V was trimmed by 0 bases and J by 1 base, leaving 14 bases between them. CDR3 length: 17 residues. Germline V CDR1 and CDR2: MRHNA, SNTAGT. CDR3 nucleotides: TGTGCCAGCAGTGACTCGAGGTCGGGGGGCGGCACAGATACGCAGTATTTT. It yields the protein CASSDSRSGGGTDTQYF.

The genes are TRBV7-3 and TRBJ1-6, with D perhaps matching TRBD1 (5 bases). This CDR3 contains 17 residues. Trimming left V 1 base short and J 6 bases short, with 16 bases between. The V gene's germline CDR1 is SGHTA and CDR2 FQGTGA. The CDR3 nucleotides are TGTGCCAGCAGCTTAAACCCACGGCAGGGTGGTAATTCACCCCTCCACTTT. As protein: CASSLNPRQGGNSPLHF.

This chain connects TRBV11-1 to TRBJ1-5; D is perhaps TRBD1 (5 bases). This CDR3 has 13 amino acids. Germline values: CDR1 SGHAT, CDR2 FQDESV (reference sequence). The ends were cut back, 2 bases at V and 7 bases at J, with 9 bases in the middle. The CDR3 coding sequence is TGTGCCAGCAGCTTACGGCAGGGACAGCCCCAGCATTTT. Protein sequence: CASSLRQGQPQHF.

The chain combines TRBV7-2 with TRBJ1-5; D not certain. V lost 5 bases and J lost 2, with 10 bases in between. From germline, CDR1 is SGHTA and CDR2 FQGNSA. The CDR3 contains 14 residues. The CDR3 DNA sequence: TGTGCCAGCAGCCCTACCGCGGGCAATCAGCCCCAGCATTTT. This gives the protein CASSPTAGNQPQHF.

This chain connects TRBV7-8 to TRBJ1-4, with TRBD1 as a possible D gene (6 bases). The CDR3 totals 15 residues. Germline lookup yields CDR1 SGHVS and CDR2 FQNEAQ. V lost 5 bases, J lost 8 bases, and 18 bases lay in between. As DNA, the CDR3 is TGTGCCAGCAGCGCCCGTACAGGGTACGTCGAAAAACTGTTTTTT. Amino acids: CASSARTGYVEKLFF.